What follows are 5 T cell receptor beta chains derived from one specimen sequenced in a study of identical twins. MiXCR was run by TCRdb on the 5' RACE reads, yielding one entry per CDR3 protein. The profile covers 1.5 million to 2 million distinct CDR3 sequences, with about 32% appearing a single time and more than 0.25% taken by the ten largest. The sample taken for sequencing was cord blood. These receptors all come from a newborn girl in good health.

The genes are TRBV2 and TRBJ2-1; no clear D. V lost 2 bases, J lost 4 bases, and 6 bases lay in between. CDR3 length: 13 residues. Germline V gene lookup returns CDR1 SNHLY and CDR2 FYNNEI. The CDR3 here is CASSEMGYNEQFF. The CDR3, as DNA: TGTGCCAGCAGTGAAATGGGGTACAATGAGCAGTTCTTC.

This rearrangement joins TRBV20-1 to TRBJ1-1; 9 bases fit TRBD1. The germline V gene encodes CDR1 DFQATT and CDR2 SNEGSKA (reference sequence). The CDR3 length is 15 residues. Trimming removed 2 bases from V and 0 bases from J; junction bases left unmatched: 4. In DNA form, the CDR3 reads TGCAGTGCTAGAAAGACAGGGGGGATGAACACTGAAGCTTTCTTT. Its protein product is CSARKTGGMNTEAFF.

This clonotype was counted only a few times. V is TRBV3-1 and J is TRBJ2-7; TRBD1 aligns across 8 bases. CDR3 length: 17 amino acids. The J segment lost 3 bases and the V segment lost 0 bases, leaving 10 bases of the junction unmatched. Per the germline V gene, CDR1 is LGHDT and CDR2 is YNNKEL (reference sequence). This CDR3 is CASSQDMGGRGHYEQYF. DNA of the CDR3: TGTGCCAGCAGCCAAGATATGGGCGGCAGGGGGCACTACGAGCAGTACTTC.

This chain connects TRBV10-2 to TRBJ2-1; TRBD2 matches 14 bases. V lost 6 bases to trimming and J lost 6 bases; unmatched junction nucleotides: 4. The length of the CDR3 is 15 residues. Per the germline V gene, CDR1 is WSHSY and CDR2 is SAAADI. The CDR3, as DNA: TGCGCCAGCAGAGAGACTAGCGGGGGGGCCAATGAGCAGTTCTTC. This encodes CASRETSGGANEQFF.

This clonotype has more than one count but fewer than ten. V is TRBV24-1 and J is TRBJ2-1; TRBD2 matches at 11 bases. Trimming at V came to 6 bases and at J to 3 bases, leaving 3 bases not matched to a gene. This CDR3 region has 15 residues. Germline V gene sequence: CDR1 KGHDR, CDR2 SFDVKD. CDR3: CATSQGTSGYNEQFF. DNA of the CDR3: TGTGCCACCAGTCAGGGGACTAGCGGCTACAATGAGCAGTTCTTC.